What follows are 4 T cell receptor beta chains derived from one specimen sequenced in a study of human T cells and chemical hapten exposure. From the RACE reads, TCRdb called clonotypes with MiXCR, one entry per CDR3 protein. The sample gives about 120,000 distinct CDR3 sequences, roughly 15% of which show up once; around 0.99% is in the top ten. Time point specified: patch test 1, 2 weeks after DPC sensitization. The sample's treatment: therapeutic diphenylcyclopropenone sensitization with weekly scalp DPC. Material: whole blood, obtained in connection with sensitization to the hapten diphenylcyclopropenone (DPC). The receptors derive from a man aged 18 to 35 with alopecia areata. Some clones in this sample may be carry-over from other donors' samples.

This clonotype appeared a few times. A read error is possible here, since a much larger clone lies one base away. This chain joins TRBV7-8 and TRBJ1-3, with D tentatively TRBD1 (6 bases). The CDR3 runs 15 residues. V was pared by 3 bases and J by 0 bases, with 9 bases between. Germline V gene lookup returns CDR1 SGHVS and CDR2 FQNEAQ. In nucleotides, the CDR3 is TGTGCCAGCAGCTTCCGACAGGACTCTGGAAACACCATATATTTT. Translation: CASSFRQDSGNTIYF.

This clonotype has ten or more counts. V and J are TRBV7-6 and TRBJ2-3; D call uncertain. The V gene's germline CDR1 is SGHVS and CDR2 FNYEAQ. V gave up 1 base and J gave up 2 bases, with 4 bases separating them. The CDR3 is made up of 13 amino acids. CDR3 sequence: CASSLVDTDTQYF. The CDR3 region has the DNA TGTGCCAGCAGCTTAGTTGACACAGATACGCAGTATTTT.

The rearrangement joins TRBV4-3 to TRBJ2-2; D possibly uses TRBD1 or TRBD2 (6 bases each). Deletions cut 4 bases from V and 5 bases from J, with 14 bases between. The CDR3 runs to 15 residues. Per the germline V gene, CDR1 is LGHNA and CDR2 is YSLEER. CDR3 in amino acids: CASSPGGRGTGELFF. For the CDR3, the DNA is TGCGCCAGCAGCCCTGGGGGCCGGGGGACCGGGGAGCTGTTTTTT.

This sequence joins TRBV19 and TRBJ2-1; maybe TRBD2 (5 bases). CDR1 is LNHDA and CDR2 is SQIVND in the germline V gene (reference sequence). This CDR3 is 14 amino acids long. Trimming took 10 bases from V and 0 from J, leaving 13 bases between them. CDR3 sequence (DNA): TGTGCCACCCATCCCACTAGCTCCTACAATGAGCAGTTCTTC. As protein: CATHPTSSYNEQFF.